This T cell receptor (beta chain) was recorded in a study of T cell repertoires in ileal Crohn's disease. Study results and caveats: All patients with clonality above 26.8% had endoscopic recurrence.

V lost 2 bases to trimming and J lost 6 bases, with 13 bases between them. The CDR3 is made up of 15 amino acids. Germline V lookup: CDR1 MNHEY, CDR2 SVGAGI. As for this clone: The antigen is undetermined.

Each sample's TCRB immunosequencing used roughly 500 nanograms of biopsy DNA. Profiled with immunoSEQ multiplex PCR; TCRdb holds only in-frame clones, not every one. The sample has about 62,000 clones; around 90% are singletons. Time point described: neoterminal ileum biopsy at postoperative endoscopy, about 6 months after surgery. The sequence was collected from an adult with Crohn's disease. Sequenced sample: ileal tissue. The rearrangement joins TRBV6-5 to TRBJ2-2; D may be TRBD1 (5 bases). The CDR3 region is CASSYGAGEAGELFF. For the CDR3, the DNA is TGTGCCAGCAGTTACGGGGCAGGAGAAGCCGGGGAGCTGTTTTTT.